These 18 T cell receptor beta chains were all obtained from the same sample, sequenced in a study of cytomegalovirus exposure and HLA in healthy donors. The study ran its PCR with 60 Vbeta and 13 Jbeta primers. Sequenced by immunoSEQ multiplex PCR; TCRdb stores in-frame clones only, minus some. The table shows around 98,000 clones, with about 81% occurring only once. The sequenced sample consisted of PBMCs. These receptors all come from a man aged 35-49 years in good health and CMV-seronegative.

The sample holds a few counts of this clone. The chain is built from TRBV7-2 and TRBJ1-5; D possibly corresponds to TRBD1 (5 bases). This CDR3 region has 15 residues. Germline CDR1 is SGHTA and CDR2 is FQGNSA. Trimming took off 1 base at V and 4 bases at J, with 11 bases between the two ends. CDR3 loop: CASSLEGIGNQPQHF. CDR3 bases: TGTGCCAGCAGCTTAGAGGGGATCGGGAATCAGCCCCAGCATTTT.

CDR3 DNA sequence: TGTGCCTGGAGTGTAAGTCGGTTGGGAGTCGGGCCAAACGAGCAGTACTTC. It specifies CAWSVSRLGVGPNEQYF. This chain connects TRBV30 to TRBJ2-7; D may be TRBD2 (5 bases). This CDR3 contains 17 residues. V dropped 0 bases and J dropped 5 bases, with 23 bases sitting between them. CDR1 is GTSNPN and CDR2 is SVGIG in the germline V gene (reference sequence).

The chain recombines TRBV21-1 with TRBJ1-3. TRBV21-1 is recorded as a pseudogene. CDR3 size: 18 residues. The CDR3 region is CASTRSGGACSSGNTIYF. In DNA form, the CDR3 reads TGTGCCAGCACCAGGAGCGGAGGGGCTTGCTCCTCTGGAAACACCATATATTTT.

V usage is TRBV9 and J usage is TRBJ2-3; TRBD1 might be the D (6 bases). V shed 3 bases and J shed 0 bases, with 11 bases lying between them. Germline values: CDR1 SGDLS, CDR2 YYNGEE. The CDR3 sequence is 15 residues long. The CDR3 is CASSATGLSTDTQYF. The CDR3 DNA reads TGTGCCAGCAGCGCTACAGGGCTTAGCACAGATACGCAGTATTTT.

CDR3 sequence: CASSQKSFEASGTNEQFF. The DNA of the CDR3 is TGCGCCAGCAGCCAAAAAAGCTTCGAGGCTAGCGGGACTAATGAGCAGTTCTTC. The gene calls are TRBV4-1 and TRBJ2-1, with 9 bases identical to TRBD2. Germline V gives CDR1 MGHRA, CDR2 YSYEKL. The CDR3 is 18 residues long. V gave up 2 bases and J gave up 7 bases; unmatched junction bases: 15.

The CDR3 here is CASSPSGGGYGYTF. The CDR3 nucleotides read TGTGCCAGCAGCCCCTCAGGGGGCGGCTATGGCTACACCTTC. The V call is TRBV5-6, the J call TRBJ1-2; 8 nucleotides agree with TRBD1. The V gene's germline CDR1 is SGHDT and CDR2 YYEEEE. The CDR3 covers 14 residues. V shed 4 bases and J 4 bases; nucleotides not matched to a gene: 6.

The chain carries TRBV5-1 and TRBJ1-6, with D perhaps matching TRBD1 (6 bases). CDR1 and CDR2 from the germline V gene are SGHRS and YFSETQ. Trimming removed 2 bases from V and 8 bases from J, with 14 bases in between. This CDR3 has 15 residues. The chain's CDR3 is CASSFEGRGHSPLHF. In DNA form, the CDR3 reads TGCGCCAGCAGCTTTGAGGGCAGGGGCCATTCACCCCTCCACTTT. The full variable domain, in which reference TRBV5-1 and TRBJ1-6 provide the parts outside the CDR3, is KAGVTQTPRYLIKTRGQQVTLSCSPISGHRSVSWYQQTPGQGLQFLFEYFSETQRNKGNFPGRFSGRQFSNSRSEMNVSTLELGDSALYLCASSFEGRGHSPLHFGNGTRLTVT.

In this sample, this clone turned up once. This sequence joins TRBV2 and TRBJ2-7; the match to TRBD1 covers 8 bases. With 7 bases clipped from V and 1 base from J, the junction kept 6 bases outside the gene matches. Germline V gene lookup returns CDR1 SNHLY and CDR2 FYNNEI. This CDR3 region has 14 residues. CDR3 sequence: CASNSGQGSYEQYF. In DNA, the CDR3 is TGTGCCAGCAATTCTGGACAGGGTTCCTACGAGCAGTACTTC.

This clone was detected only once. This sequence joins TRBV27 and TRBJ2-6, with TRBD2 matching 7 bases. V trimming: 2 bases; J trimming: 4 bases; junction bases outside the gene matches: 17. Germline CDR1 reads MNHEY; CDR2 reads SMNVEV (reference sequence). There are 20 residues in the CDR3. CDR3 loop: CASSLMAGDRRAKGANVLTF. The CDR3 DNA reads TGTGCCAGCAGTTTAATGGCGGGGGATCGCAGGGCGAAAGGGGCCAACGTCCTGACTTTC.

The rearrangement joins TRBV2 to TRBJ1-1; a possible D gene is TRBD1 (6 bases). Deletions cut 8 bases from V and 3 bases from J, with 7 bases between. The CDR3 spans 11 residues. Germline V gene sequence: CDR1 SNHLY, CDR2 FYNNEI. The CDR3 nucleotides read TGTGCCAGCCACAGGGACACTGAAGCTTTCTTT. Protein: CASHRDTEAFF. Drawing the rest from reference TRBV2 and TRBJ1-1, the complete variable domain is EPEVTQTPSHQVTQMGQEVILRCVPISNHLYFYWYRQILGQKVEFLVSFYNNEISEKSEIFDDQFSVERPDGSNFTLKIRSTKLEDSAMYFCASHRDTEAFFGQGTRLTVV.

The J gene is TRBJ1-5, the V gene TRBV19, with TRBD1 as a possible D gene (6 bases). The CDR3 covers 14 residues. V lost 6 bases to trimming and J lost 0 bases, with 9 bases between them. Per germline, CDR1 LNHDA and CDR2 SQIVND (reference sequence). The CDR3 sequence is CASRVGASNQPQHF. The DNA of the CDR3 is TGTGCCAGTAGGGTGGGGGCTAGCAATCAGCCCCAGCATTTT.

The chain is built from TRBV7-9 and TRBJ1-2; 9 bases align to TRBD1. After removal of 5 bases from V and 3 bases from J, the junction contained 4 bases not matched to a gene. The CDR3 has 14 amino acids. The germline gives CDR1 SEHNR, CDR2 FQNEAQ (reference sequence). This CDR3 reads CASSIRTGDYGYTF. The CDR3 nucleotides are TGTGCCAGCAGCATAAGGACAGGGGACTATGGCTACACCTTC.

The rearrangement joins TRBV5-1 to TRBJ1-1, with 7 bases identical to TRBD1. Germline V gives CDR1 SGHRS, CDR2 YFSETQ. The CDR3 length is 15 residues. The ends lost 0 bases at V and 7 bases at J; junction bases unmatched: 9. CDR3 DNA sequence: TGCGCCAGCAGCTTGGCCGTTACAGGGGAAGTTGAAGCTTTCTTT. Translating gives CASSLAVTGEVEAFF.

This clone was found a few times. This chain joins TRBV19 and TRBJ1-4; 8 positions agree with TRBD1. Germline V gene lookup returns CDR1 LNHDA and CDR2 SQIVND (reference sequence). Losses at the gene ends were 6 bases for V and 6 bases for J; bases not matched to a gene: 9. This CDR3 has 15 amino acids. The CDR3 protein is CASSPRTGMHEKLFF. The CDR3, as DNA: TGTGCCAGTAGCCCTCGGACAGGGATGCATGAAAAACTGTTTTTT.

This sequence joins TRBV18 and TRBJ2-2, with D maybe TRBD1 (5 bases). The V end lost 5 bases, the J end lost 0 bases, and 10 bases lay between the germline ends. The CDR3 runs 15 residues. CDR1 is KGHSH and CDR2 is LQKENI in the germline V gene. The CDR3 loop is CASSDDSTNTGELFF. The CDR3 nucleotides read TGTGCCAGCTCAGATGACAGTACGAACACCGGGGAGCTGTTTTTT. The complete variable domain, with remaining parts taken from reference TRBV18 and TRBJ2-2, reads NAGVMQNPRHLVRRRGQEARLRCSPMKGHSHVYWYRQLPEEGLKFMVYLQKENIIDESGMPKERFSAEFPKEGPSILRIQQVVRGDSAAYFCASSDDSTNTGELFFGEGSRLTVL.

The chain links TRBV4-1 to TRBJ2-1; 10 bases are shared with TRBD2. Trimming cost V 7 bases and J 3 bases; bases outside gene matches: 12. This CDR3 is 17 amino acids long. Germline CDR1 MGHRA, CDR2 YSYEKL. The CDR3 spells CASTLKLAGGLYNEQFF. The CDR3 DNA reads as TGCGCCAGCACCCTCAAGTTAGCGGGGGGCCTCTACAATGAGCAGTTCTTC.

V is TRBV5-8 and J is TRBJ2-2; TRBD1 matches 8 bases. J lost 4 bases, V lost 2 bases, and 16 bases had no gene match. This CDR3 is built from 19 residues. CDR1 is SGHTS and CDR2 is YDEGEE in the germline V gene. The CDR3 protein is CASSLVPGGAPEATGELFF. DNA of the CDR3: TGTGCCAGCAGCTTAGTTCCAGGGGGCGCCCCCGAGGCCACCGGGGAGCTGTTTTTT.

The chain couples TRBV5-6 to TRBJ2-7, with 9 positions matching TRBD1. Trimming at V came to 3 bases and at J to 3 bases, leaving 4 bases not matched to a gene. Germline V gives CDR1 SGHDT, CDR2 YYEEEE. The CDR3 is 14 residues long. This CDR3 is CASSWGQGLYEQYF. In nucleotides, the CDR3 is TGTGCCAGCAGCTGGGGACAGGGCCTCTACGAGCAGTACTTC.